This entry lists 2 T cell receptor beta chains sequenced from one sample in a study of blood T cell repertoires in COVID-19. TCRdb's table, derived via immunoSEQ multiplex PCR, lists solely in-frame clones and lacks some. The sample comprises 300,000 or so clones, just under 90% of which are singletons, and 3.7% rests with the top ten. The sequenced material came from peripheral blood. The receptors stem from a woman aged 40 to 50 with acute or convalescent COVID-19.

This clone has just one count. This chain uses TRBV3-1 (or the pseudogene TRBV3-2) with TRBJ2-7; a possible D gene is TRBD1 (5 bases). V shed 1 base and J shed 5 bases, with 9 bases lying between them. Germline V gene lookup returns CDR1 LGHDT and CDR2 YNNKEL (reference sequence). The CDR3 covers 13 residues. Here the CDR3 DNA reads TGTGCCAGCAGCCAAGCAGGGATCCACGAGCAGTACGTC. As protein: CASSQAGIHEQYV.

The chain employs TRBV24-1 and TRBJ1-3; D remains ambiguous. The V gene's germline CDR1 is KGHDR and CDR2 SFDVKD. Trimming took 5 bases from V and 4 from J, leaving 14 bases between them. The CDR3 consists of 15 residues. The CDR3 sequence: CATSAYIAQGNTIYF. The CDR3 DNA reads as TGTGCCACCAGTGCCTATATCGCGCAAGGAAACACCATATATTTT.